The sequence of this T cell receptor (beta chain) was determined in a study of shared clonotypes between healthy human individuals. A word on this clone: Its antigen is as yet unknown.

Study conclusions and caveats: The sharing of 5% to 6.5% of naive CD4 clonotypes was seen across a few donors. With few donors, the genetic and exposure-history diversity represented was limited. Rarefaction analysis demonstrated incomplete sorted-subset sequencing notwithstanding large depth.

Under the authors' procedure: ImmunoSEQ sequences covered only the junction and lacked quality scores; filtering therefore differed. Assay: immunoSEQ multiplex PCR; the TCRdb copy retains only in-frame clones and omits some. Clonal size and the V and J genes are those of that table, whereas D and trimming came from the DNA. The data show around 990,000 clones, 60% to 80% seen once. The CDR3 is made up of 12 amino acids. CDR1 is MNHEY, CDR2 SVGAGI, per germline. Deletions cut 4 bases from V and 4 bases from J, with 8 bases between. V is TRBV6-5 and J is TRBJ2-7, with D hard to call. The sample taken for sequencing was memory CD4+ T cells from PBMCs. As to subset: CD45RA-negative fraction. The origin of this receptor is a man aged 18 to 30 in good health. Some clones in this sample may be carry-over from other donors' samples. CDR3 region: CASSSQLYEQYF. The CDR3 DNA reads TGTGCCAGCAGTTCCCAGTTATACGAGCAGTACTTC.